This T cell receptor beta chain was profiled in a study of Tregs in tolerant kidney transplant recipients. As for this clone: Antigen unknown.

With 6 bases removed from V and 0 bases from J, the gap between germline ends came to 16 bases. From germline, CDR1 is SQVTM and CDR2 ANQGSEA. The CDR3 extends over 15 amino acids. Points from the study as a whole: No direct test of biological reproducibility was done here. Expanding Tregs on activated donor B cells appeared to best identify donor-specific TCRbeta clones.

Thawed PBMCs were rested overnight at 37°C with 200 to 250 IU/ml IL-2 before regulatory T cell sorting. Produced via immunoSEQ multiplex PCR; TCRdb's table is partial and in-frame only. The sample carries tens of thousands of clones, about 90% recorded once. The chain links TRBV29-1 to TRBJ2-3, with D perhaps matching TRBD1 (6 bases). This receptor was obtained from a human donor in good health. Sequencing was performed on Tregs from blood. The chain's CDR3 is CSVSGQTPSTDTQYF. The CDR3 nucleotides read TGCAGCGTCTCCGGACAGACCCCTAGCACAGATACGCAGTATTTT.